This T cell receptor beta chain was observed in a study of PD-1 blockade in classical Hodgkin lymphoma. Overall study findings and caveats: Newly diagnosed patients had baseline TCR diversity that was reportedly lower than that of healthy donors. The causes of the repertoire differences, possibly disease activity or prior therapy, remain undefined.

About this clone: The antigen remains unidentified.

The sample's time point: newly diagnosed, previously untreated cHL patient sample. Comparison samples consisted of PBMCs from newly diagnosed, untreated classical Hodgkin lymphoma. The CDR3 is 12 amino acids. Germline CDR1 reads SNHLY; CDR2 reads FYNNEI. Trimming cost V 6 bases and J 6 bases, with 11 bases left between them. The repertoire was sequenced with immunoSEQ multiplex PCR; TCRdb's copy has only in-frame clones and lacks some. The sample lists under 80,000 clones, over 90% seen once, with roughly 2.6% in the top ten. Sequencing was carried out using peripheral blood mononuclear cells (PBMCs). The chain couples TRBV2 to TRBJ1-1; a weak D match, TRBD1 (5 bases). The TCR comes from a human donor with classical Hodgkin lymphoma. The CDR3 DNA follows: TGTGCCAGCAGAACAGGCTTCTCTGAAGCTTTCTTT. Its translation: CASRTGFSEAFF.